Reported below is one T cell receptor beta chain. The data were obtained in a study of blood T cell repertoires in COVID-19. Study overall: PBMCs, B-cell-depleted T cells, or T cells provided the cDNA or gDNA that made up the material.

Here immunoSEQ multiplex PCR was the method, and the copy in TCRdb shows in-frame clones only, minus some. The sample includes a few hundred thousand clones, about 88% of them seen just once. This clonotype was sampled from a man aged 55 to 70 who had recovered from COVID-19. The specimen was peripheral blood.

Here the CDR3 DNA reads TGCGCCAGCAGTAGGGACAGCGCGAACACCGGGGAGCTGTTTTTT. Amino acids: CASSRDSANTGELFF. This sequence joins TRBV5-1 and TRBJ2-2; 7 bases are a match to TRBD1. Germline-derived CDR1 and CDR2 are SGHRS and YFSETQ. The CDR3 runs to 15 residues. Trimming at V came to 5 bases and at J to 0 bases, leaving 4 bases not matched to a gene.